A single sample gave rise to the 28 T cell receptor beta chains below, sequenced in a study of OX40 agonist ivuxolimab in advanced cancers. Assay used: immunoSEQ multiplex PCR; TCRdb lists only in-frame clones, some missing. Here the sample spans just over 60,000 clones, more than 85% being singletons. Here the sequenced sample was CD4+ or CD8+ T cells sorted from blood, taken in a trial of the OX40 agonist ivuxolimab. These receptors were taken from an adult with an advanced solid tumor such as melanoma, head and neck, liver or kidney cancer.

J is TRBJ1-6 and V is TRBV30; no reliable D call. Germline V gene data show CDR1 as GTSNPN and CDR2 as SVGIG (reference sequence). The CDR3 consists of 11 residues. The V end lost 2 bases, the J end lost 7 bases, and 3 bases lay between the germline ends. CDR3 nucleotide sequence: TGTGCCTGGAGTATAAATTCACCCCTCCACTTT. This codes for CAWSINSPLHF.

The CDR3 DNA reads as TGTGCCAGCAGTCCCGACAGCCTCTATGGCTACACCTTC. Encoded protein: CASSPDSLYGYTF. The rearrangement joins TRBV27 to TRBJ1-2; TRBD1 might be the D (5 bases). Germline lookup yields CDR1 MNHEY and CDR2 SMNVEV (reference sequence). V lost 5 bases and J 4 bases, leaving 11 bases between the germline ends. The CDR3 totals 13 residues.

This clone was counted a single time. The chain joins TRBV5-1 to TRBJ1-1; D remains ambiguous. There are 14 residues in the CDR3. Looked up from germline, CDR1 is SGHRS and CDR2 is YFSETQ. V was trimmed by 2 bases and J by 4 bases, leaving 12 bases between them. CDR3 sequence reads: CASSLGPSSTEAFF. The CDR3 nucleotides read TGCGCCAGCAGCTTAGGCCCCTCCAGCACTGAAGCTTTCTTT. Looking up the rest from reference TRBV5-1 and TRBJ1-1 gives the full variable domain: KAGVTQTPRYLIKTRGQQVTLSCSPISGHRSVSWYQQTPGQGLQFLFEYFSETQRNKGNFPGRFSGRQFSNSRSEMNVSTLELGDSALYLCASSLGPSSTEAFFGQGTRLTVV.

Details on this clone: The sample has other DNA sequences that encode this CDR3 too. The V call is TRBV6-5, the J call TRBJ1-1; D is ambiguous. The ends were cut back, 0 bases at V and 3 bases at J, with 5 bases in the middle. Germline V gene sequence: CDR1 MNHEY, CDR2 SVGAGI. The CDR3 is made up of 13 amino acids. The CDR3 DNA sequence: TGTGCCAGCAGTTACTCTTTGGACACTGAAGCTTTCTTT. Protein product: CASSYSLDTEAFF.

This chain uses TRBV11-3 with TRBJ2-7, with TRBD2 as a possible D gene (7 bases). Germline CDR1 SGHNT, CDR2 YENEEA. V gave up 5 bases and J gave up 2 bases, with 13 bases separating them. The CDR3 spans 14 residues. DNA for the CDR3: TGTGCCAGCAGCGGGGGGGGCTGGCCCTACGAGCAGTACTTC. Protein product: CASSGGGWPYEQYF.

This clone has only one observation. Other DNA sequences in this sample translate to the same CDR3. This sequence joins TRBV6-5 and TRBJ1-1; perhaps TRBD1 as D (5 bases). Trimming took 2 bases from V and 1 from J, leaving 8 bases between them. Germline loops: CDR1 MNHEY, CDR2 SVGAGI. The CDR3 runs to 14 residues. In DNA, the CDR3 is TGTGCCAGCAGTTACAGTCAGGGGAACACTGAAGCTTTCTTT. Translation gives CASSYSQGNTEAFF.

V and J are TRBV9 and TRBJ2-1, with a weak D call TRBD1 (6 bases). The CDR3 runs to 15 residues. Germline CDR1 SGDLS, CDR2 YYNGEE. Trimming removed 0 bases at V and 2 bases at J, with 9 bases between. CDR3 sequence (DNA): TGTGCCAGCAGCGTAGAACAGGGAACCTACAATGAGCAGTTCTTC. Protein sequence: CASSVEQGTYNEQFF. Variable domain in full (rest from reference TRBV9 and TRBJ2-1): DSGVTQTPKHLITATGQRVTLRCSPRSGDLSVYWYQQSLDQGLQFLIQYYNGEERAKGNILERFSAQQFPDLHSELNLSSLELGDSALYFCASSVEQGTYNEQFFGPGTRLTVL.

With respect to this clone: The junction shows a germline mismatch at one end, possibly a read error. V is TRBV7-7 and J is TRBJ2-7; D is possibly TRBD2 (5 bases). Germline assignment: CDR1 SSHAT and CDR2 FNYEAQ (reference sequence). This CDR3 has 13 residues. The CDR3 loop reads CASSLRVNYEQYF. For the CDR3, the DNA is TGTGCTAGCAGCTTGCGGGTTAACTACGAGCAGTACTTC.

The V call is TRBV7-3, the J call TRBJ2-1, with 8 bases matching TRBD1. The length of the CDR3 is 15 residues. Germline-derived CDR1 and CDR2 are SGHTA and FQGTGA. Trimming removed 5 bases from V and 0 bases from J; junction bases left unmatched: 3. This CDR3 reads CASSLDRGSYNEQFF. The CDR3, as DNA: TGTGCCAGCAGCCTAGACAGGGGCTCCTACAATGAGCAGTTCTTC.

This sequence joins TRBV7-9 and TRBJ1-1; 9 bases align to TRBD1. Losses at the gene ends were 3 bases for V and 7 bases for J; bases not matched to a gene: 15. The CDR3 is 17 amino acids. Per germline, CDR1 SEHNR and CDR2 FQNEAQ (reference sequence). The CDR3 DNA is TGTGCCAGCAGCTTCGGGGGACAGGGTTGGGCCAAGGTTGAAGCTTTCTTT. Translated, it gives CASSFGGQGWAKVEAFF.

This chain joins TRBV18 and TRBJ1-2; 10 nucleotides align to TRBD1. Trimming at V came to 2 bases and at J to 6 bases, leaving 0 bases not matched to a gene. The CDR3 spans 13 residues. Germline assignment: CDR1 KGHSH and CDR2 LQKENI. CDR3 protein: CASSPGQGDGYTF. The CDR3 DNA sequence: TGTGCCAGCTCACCAGGACAGGGGGATGGCTACACCTTC. The full variable domain, completed using reference TRBV18 and TRBJ1-2, is NAGVMQNPRHLVRRRGQEARLRCSPMKGHSHVYWYRQLPEEGLKFMVYLQKENIIDESGMPKERFSAEFPKEGPSILRIQQVVRGDSAAYFCASSPGQGDGYTFGSGTRLTVV.

The chain has TRBV9 and TRBJ2-3; D is perhaps TRBD2 (6 bases). The germline gives CDR1 SGDLS, CDR2 YYNGEE. This CDR3 contains 16 residues. V lost 0 bases and J lost 1, with 12 bases in between. CDR3 sequence: CASSVVTSLGTDTQYF. The CDR3, as DNA: TGTGCCAGCAGCGTAGTAACTAGCTTGGGCACAGATACGCAGTATTTT. The variable domain in full, completed from reference TRBV9 and TRBJ2-3, reads DSGVTQTPKHLITATGQRVTLRCSPRSGDLSVYWYQQSLDQGLQFLIQYYNGEERAKGNILERFSAQQFPDLHSELNLSSLELGDSALYFCASSVVTSLGTDTQYFGPGTRLTVL.

V gene TRBV2 combines with J gene TRBJ1-2, with 7 nucleotides matching TRBD1. In germline, CDR1 is SNHLY, CDR2 FYNNEI. The V and J ends lost 4 bases and 13 bases, in that order; junction bases with no gene match: 9. This CDR3 contains 12 residues. CDR3 region: CASSGREGAFTF. The CDR3 DNA sequence: TGTGCCAGCAGTGGAAGGGAGGGGGCCTTCACCTTC.

The V and J genes are TRBV10-1 and TRBJ2-7, with D possibly being TRBD1 or TRBD2 (5 bases each). Germline-derived CDR1 and CDR2 are WNHNN and SYGVQD (reference sequence). There are 12 residues in the CDR3. V shed 6 bases and J shed 8 bases, with 14 bases lying between them. The DNA of the CDR3 is TGCGCCAGCAGCCCGAGGGGTGGTAAGCAGTACTTC. Translation gives CASSPRGGKQYF.

In this sample, this clone turned up once. The CDR3 region is CASSQVVADTQYF. The CDR3 DNA is TGTGCCAGCAGCCAAGTTGTCGCAGATACGCAGTATTTT. This chain connects TRBV14 to TRBJ2-3; D call uncertain. The germline CDR1 and CDR2 sequences are SGHDN and FVKESK. This CDR3 is 13 amino acids long. V gave up 1 base and J gave up 4 bases, with 6 bases separating them.

CDR3 DNA: TGTGCCAGCAGCGTCCAGGGGAGCTCCTACGAGCAGTACTTC. Its protein is CASSVQGSSYEQYF. The chain uses TRBV9 and TRBJ2-7, with D possibly matching TRBD1 (6 bases). This CDR3 has 14 residues. V was shortened by 2 bases and J by 0 bases, with 9 bases between the two germline ends. Germline assignment: CDR1 SGDLS and CDR2 YYNGEE.

V is TRBV6-1 and J is TRBJ2-7; TRBD1 aligns across 7 bases. The V segment lost 3 bases and the J segment 9 bases; nucleotides outside the gene matches: 20. This CDR3 has 17 residues. Looked up from germline, CDR1 is MNHNS and CDR2 is SASEGT. The CDR3 nucleotides read TGTGCCAGCAGTGATTTGAGTATCCCAGGGGACAGCAGCGGGCAGTACTTC. Protein product: CASSDLSIPGDSSGQYF.

V is TRBV11-2 and J is TRBJ2-3; D remains ambiguous. CDR1 is SGHAT and CDR2 is FQNNGV in the germline V gene. This CDR3 spans 13 amino acids. V gave up 0 bases and J gave up 1 base, with 2 bases separating them. The CDR3 reads CASSLEGTDTQYF. CDR3 coding DNA: TGTGCCAGCAGCTTAGAAGGCACAGATACGCAGTATTTT.

This clone was counted a few times. The chain links TRBV28 to TRBJ1-5; D ambiguous. Germline-derived CDR1 and CDR2 are MDHEN and SYDVKM. V gave up 5 bases and J gave up 12 bases, with 20 bases separating them. The CDR3 sequence is 14 residues long. CDR3 sequence (DNA): TGTGCCAGCAGTCCTCGTTCGGGTCAAATTGGCCAGCATTTT. Translating it yields CASSPRSGQIGQHF.

The rearrangement links TRBV5-1 to TRBJ2-7; D ambiguous. Trimming took off 0 bases at V and 4 bases at J, with 11 bases between the two ends. This CDR3 comprises 14 residues. The germline CDR1 and CDR2 sequences are SGHRS and YFSETQ. The CDR3 loop is CASSLEATSYEQYF. The DNA of the CDR3 is TGCGCCAGCAGCTTGGAGGCGACAAGTTACGAGCAGTACTTC. The whole variable domain, remainder taken from reference TRBV5-1 and TRBJ2-7, is KAGVTQTPRYLIKTRGQQVTLSCSPISGHRSVSWYQQTPGQGLQFLFEYFSETQRNKGNFPGRFSGRQFSNSRSEMNVSTLELGDSALYLCASSLEATSYEQYFGPGTRLTVT.

The gene calls are TRBV7-8 and TRBJ1-6; D not certain. Per the germline V gene, CDR1 is SGHVS and CDR2 is FQNEAQ. Trimming pared 0 bases from V and 8 bases from J, leaving 11 bases between. This CDR3 has 15 residues. The CDR3 region is CASSLAVLIDSPLHF. In nucleotides, the CDR3 is TGTGCCAGCAGCTTAGCCGTCTTGATCGATTCACCCCTCCACTTT.

The genes are TRBV19 and TRBJ2-5; D is ambiguous. Trimming pared 4 bases from V and 5 bases from J, leaving 5 bases between. Germline assignment: CDR1 LNHDA and CDR2 SQIVND (reference sequence). The CDR3 has 11 residues. The CDR3 sequence is CASSSWETQYF. Written as DNA, the CDR3 is TGTGCCAGTAGTAGCTGGGAGACCCAGTACTTC.

The V call is TRBV13, the J call TRBJ1-6, with a possible D match to TRBD1 (6 bases). Germline values: CDR1 PRHDT, CDR2 FYEKMQ (reference sequence). Deletions cut 4 bases from V and 10 bases from J, with 11 bases between. The CDR3 covers 13 residues. CDR3 sequence (DNA): TGTGCCAGCAGCTACAGGGTGGGATCACCCCTCCACTTT. Its protein product is CASSYRVGSPLHF.

The V gene is TRBV15, the J gene TRBJ1-2; a weak D match, TRBD1 (5 bases). The CDR3 runs to 17 residues. V shed 0 bases and J shed 1 base, with 15 bases lying between them. Looked up from germline, CDR1 is LNHNV and CDR2 is YYDKDF (reference sequence). CDR3 sequence: CATSREKGRLFNYGYTF. In nucleotides, the CDR3 is TGTGCCACCAGCAGAGAGAAGGGGCGGCTTTTTAACTATGGCTACACCTTC.

The chain has TRBV6-5 and TRBJ1-2, with a possible D match to TRBD1 (6 bases). The CDR3 extends over 14 amino acids. V was shortened by 2 bases and J by 5 bases, with 12 bases between the two germline ends. The germline gives CDR1 MNHEY, CDR2 SVGAGI. This CDR3 reads CASSYDRNFYGYTF. The CDR3 DNA follows: TGTGCCAGCAGTTACGACAGGAACTTTTATGGCTACACCTTC.

V is TRBV6-1 and J is TRBJ1-5; 7 bases fit TRBD1. J lost 7 bases, V lost 6 bases, and 6 bases had no gene match. Germline V CDR1 and CDR2: MNHNS, SASEGT. CDR3 length: 13 amino acids. The DNA for the CDR3 is TGTGCCAGCAGCACAGGGGACAAACAGCCCCAGCATTTT. It is translated as CASSTGDKQPQHF.

The rearrangement uses TRBV5-4 and TRBJ2-3; 9 positions agree with TRBD2. The CDR3 is made up of 16 amino acids. Germline V gives CDR1 SGHNT, CDR2 YYREEE (reference sequence). Trimming cost V 2 bases and J 4 bases; bases outside gene matches: 8. The CDR3 sequence is CASSFRAGGSSDTQYF. The CDR3 DNA reads as TGTGCCAGCAGCTTCCGAGCGGGAGGATCATCAGATACGCAGTATTTT. Supplemented by reference TRBV5-4 and TRBJ2-3, the full variable domain reads ETGVTQSPTHLIKTRGQQVTLRCSSQSGHNTVSWYQQALGQGPQFIFQYYREEENGRGNFPPRFSGLQFPNYSSELNVNALELDDSALYLCASSFRAGGSSDTQYFGPGTRLTVL.

The chain links TRBV6-5 to TRBJ2-5, with D perhaps matching TRBD1 (6 bases). The V end was cut by 0 bases, the J end by 7 bases, with 12 bases between. The CDR3 loop spans 14 amino acids. From germline, CDR1 is MNHEY and CDR2 SVGAGI. CDR3 in DNA: TGTGCCAGCAGTTACTCGGGACACCCTGCGACCCAGTACTTC. Translating it yields CASSYSGHPATQYF.